Listed here are 3 T cell receptor beta chains from one sample, sequenced in a study of T-cell reconstitution after alpha-beta-depleted transplantation in children. Unique molecular identifiers featured in how the TCRbeta library was prepared. One entry per CDR3 protein results from TCRdb running MiXCR on the PCR reads. The table lists just over 950,000 distinct CDR3 sequences, roughly 29% of them singletons. The input for sequencing was PBMCs, mostly from graft donor cells, taken 360 days after TCRalphabeta/CD19-depleted stem cell transplant. Receptors were obtained from a boy in the first two years of life who had a stem cell transplant for SCID, so the T cells may come from the graft donor.

This sequence joins TRBV20-1 and TRBJ2-1, with TRBD2 matching 10 bases. J was trimmed by 7 bases and V by 0 bases; bases with no gene match: 3. Germline-derived CDR1 and CDR2 are DFQATT and SNEGSKA (reference sequence). This CDR3 contains 14 residues. CDR3 DNA sequence: TGCAGTGCTAGAGATCAGCGGGGGGGGAATGAGCAGTTCTTC. Translating gives CSARDQRGGNEQFF.

This clonotype was seen a handful of times. The J gene is TRBJ2-7, the V gene TRBV20-1, with TRBD2 matching over 7 bases. CDR3 size: 14 residues. With V trimmed by 1 base and J by 4 bases, 7 bases remained unmatched. CDR1 is DFQATT and CDR2 is SNEGSKA in the germline V gene (reference sequence). CDR3 nucleotides: TGCAGTGCTAGAGGGCTCCAGGGAGGGTACGAGCAGTACTTC. Protein sequence: CSARGLQGGYEQYF.

The chain has TRBV12-3 or TRBV12-4 and TRBJ1-2, with 8 bases matching TRBD1. Trimming removed 5 bases from V and 4 bases from J; junction bases left unmatched: 9. The CDR3 is 15 residues long. CDR3 sequence: CASSPGQGTTYGYTF. The CDR3 coding sequence is TGTGCCAGCAGTCCCGGACAGGGCACCACCTATGGCTACACCTTC.